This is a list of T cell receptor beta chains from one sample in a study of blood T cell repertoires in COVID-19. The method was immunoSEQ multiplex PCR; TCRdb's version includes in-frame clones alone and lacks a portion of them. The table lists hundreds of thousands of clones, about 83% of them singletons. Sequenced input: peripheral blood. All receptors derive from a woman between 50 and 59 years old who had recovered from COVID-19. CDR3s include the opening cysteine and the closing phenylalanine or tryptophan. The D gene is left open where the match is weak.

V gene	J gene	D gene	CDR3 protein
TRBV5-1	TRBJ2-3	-	CASSDATGVTDTQYF
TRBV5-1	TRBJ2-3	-	CASSTAGSGQYF
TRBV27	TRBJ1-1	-	CASSFNGENTEAFF
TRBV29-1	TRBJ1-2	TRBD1	CSARTGADYGYTF
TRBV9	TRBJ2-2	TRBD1	CASSKYRGSDTGELFF
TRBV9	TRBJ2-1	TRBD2	CASSEGLRGASYNEQFF
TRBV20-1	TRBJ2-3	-	CSAFGGNTQYF
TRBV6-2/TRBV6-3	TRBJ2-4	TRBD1	CASSYSGQGRYVVAKNIQYF
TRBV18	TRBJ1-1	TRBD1	CASSPSTGIGTEAFF
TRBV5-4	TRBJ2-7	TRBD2	CASSIGTSRSYEQYF
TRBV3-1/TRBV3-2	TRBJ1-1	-	CASSQDNGGTEAFF
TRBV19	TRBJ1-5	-	CASSYSNQPQHF
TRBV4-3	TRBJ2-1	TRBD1	CASSQDRVGGQGIDEQFF
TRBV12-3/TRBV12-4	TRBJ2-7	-	CASSTTGSYEQYF
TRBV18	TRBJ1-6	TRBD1	CASSNGQAGNSPLHF
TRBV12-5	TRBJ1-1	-	CASVPDSMNTEAFF
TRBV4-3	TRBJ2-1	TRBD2	CASSQEFATSGRSNEQFF
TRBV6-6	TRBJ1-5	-	CASSQTGHPGINQPQHF
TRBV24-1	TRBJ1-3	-	CATSEADPSGGNTIYF
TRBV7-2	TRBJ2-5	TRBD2	CASSLLWTSGGAGETQYF